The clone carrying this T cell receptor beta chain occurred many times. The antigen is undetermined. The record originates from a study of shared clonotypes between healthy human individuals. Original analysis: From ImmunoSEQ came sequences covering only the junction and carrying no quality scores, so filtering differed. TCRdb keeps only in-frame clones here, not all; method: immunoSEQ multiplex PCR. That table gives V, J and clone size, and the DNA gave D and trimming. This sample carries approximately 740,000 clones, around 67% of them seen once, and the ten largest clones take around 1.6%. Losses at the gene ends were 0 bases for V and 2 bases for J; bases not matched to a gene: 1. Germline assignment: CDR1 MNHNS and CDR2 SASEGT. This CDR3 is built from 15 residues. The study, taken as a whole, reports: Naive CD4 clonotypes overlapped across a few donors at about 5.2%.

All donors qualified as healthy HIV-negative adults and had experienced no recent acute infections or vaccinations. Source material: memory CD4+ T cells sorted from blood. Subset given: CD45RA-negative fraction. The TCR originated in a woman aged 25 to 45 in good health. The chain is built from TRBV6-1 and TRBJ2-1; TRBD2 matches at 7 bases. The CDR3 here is CASSEAGGTYNEQFF. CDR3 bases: TGTGCCAGCAGTGAAGCGGGAGGGACCTACAATGAGCAGTTCTTC.